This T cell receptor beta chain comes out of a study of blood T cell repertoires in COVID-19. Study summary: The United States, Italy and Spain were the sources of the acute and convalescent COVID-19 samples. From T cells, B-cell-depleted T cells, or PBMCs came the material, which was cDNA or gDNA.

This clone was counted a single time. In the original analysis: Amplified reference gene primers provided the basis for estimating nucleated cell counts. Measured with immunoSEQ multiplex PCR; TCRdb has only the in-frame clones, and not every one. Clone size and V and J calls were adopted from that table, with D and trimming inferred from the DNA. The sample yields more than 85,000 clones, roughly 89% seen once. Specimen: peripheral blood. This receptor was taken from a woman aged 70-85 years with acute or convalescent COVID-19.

CDR3 sequence: CASSSGLAGEGETQYF. The DNA for the CDR3 is TGCGCCAGCAGCTCTGGACTAGCGGGGGAGGGGGAGACCCAGTACTTC. The J gene is TRBJ2-5, the V gene TRBV5-1; TRBD2 aligns across 13 bases. The CDR3 loop spans 16 amino acids. J gave up 5 bases and V 3 bases, and 7 bases lay outside the gene matches. CDR1 is SGHRS and CDR2 is YFSETQ in the germline V gene. Based on the CDR3 plus reference TRBV5-1 and TRBJ2-5, the full variable domain is KAGVTQTPRYLIKTRGQQVTLSCSPISGHRSVSWYQQTPGQGLQFLFEYFSETQRNKGNFPGRFSGRQFSNSRSEMNVSTLELGDSALYLCASSSGLAGEGETQYFGPGTRLLVL.